This paragraph reports one T cell receptor beta chain. These data are taken from a study of patients and donors after allogeneic stem cell transplantation. V shed 6 bases and J shed 8 bases, with 8 bases lying between them. In germline, CDR1 is MNHNY, CDR2 SVGAGI (reference sequence). The CDR3 spans 11 residues. TCRdb recomputed calls from the RT-PCR reads with MiXCR, one row per CDR3 protein. The table has roughly 40,000 distinct CDR3 sequences, roughly 30% seen once. The origin of this receptor is a human donor who was either an allogeneic HSCT recipient or a stem cell or donor lymphocyte infusion donor (not recorded which). It is not recorded whose cells these are; they may come from a transplant donor. The rearrangement links TRBV6-6 to TRBJ2-1; D remains ambiguous. Input material: blood, either unsorted or a sorted T cell fraction (not recorded which). The CDR3 is CASSPGDEQFF. The DNA of the CDR3 is TGTGCCAGCAGCCCCGGCGATGAGCAGTTCTTC.